This TCR beta chain was captured in a study of cytomegalovirus exposure and HLA in healthy donors. This CDR3 has 15 residues. V lost 1 base, J lost 0 bases, and 9 bases lay in between. Germline CDR1 LGHNT, CDR2 FRNRAP. This clone was seen a handful of times. Primers: 60 Vbeta forward and 13 Jbeta reverse. The method was immunoSEQ multiplex PCR; TCRdb's version includes in-frame clones alone and lacks a portion of them. This sample has approximately 130,000 clones, with about 8% found just once. The clonotype was recovered from a woman in her thirties or forties in good health and CMV-seropositive. This chain connects TRBV12-5 to TRBJ1-1; no definite D call. Sequenced: PBMCs. Here the CDR3 DNA reads TGTGCTAGTGGTTTGGAGAGTTTGGTGAACACTGAAGCTTTCTTT. It codes for CASGLESLVNTEAFF.